This TCR beta chain appears in the sequencing data of a study of T cells in narcolepsy. Study results and limitations: Blood of same and different patients, but not healthy controls, reportedly held recurring autoreactive clonotypes. Autoreactive clone sequences were missing from some blood memory CD4+ repertoires.

TCRdb keeps only in-frame clones here, not all; method: immunoSEQ multiplex PCR. The top ten clones hold more than 1.5% of a sample with some 13,000 clones, roughly nine tenths of them seen once. To note about this clone: Antigen specificity is unknown.

Losses at the gene ends were 2 bases for V and 1 base for J; bases not matched to a gene: 4. This CDR3 is built from 16 residues. This clonotype originated in a human donor with narcolepsy. Sample: CD45RA- memory CD4+ T cells from PBMCs. The chain has TRBV6-7 and TRBJ1-5, with 8 bases fitting TRBD1. TRBV6-7 is designated an ORF whose function remains uncertain. The CDR3: CASSYDGTGSNQPQHF. The CDR3 DNA is TGTGCCAGCAGTTACGATGGGACAGGCAGCAATCAGCCCCAGCATTTT.